This TCR beta chain is drawn from a study of spatial heterogeneity in lung cancer. Study overall: Averaged across combinations, each unique TCR and UMI pairing appeared more than ten times in raw reads, which were uncorrected. Points from the study as a whole: Counts of expanded alpha and beta TCRs within tumors tracked the tumor nonsynonymous mutation count. Ubiquitous and regional nonsynonymous mutations were tracked by counts of ubiquitous and regional expanded TCRs, respectively.

For this clonotype: Its antigen is not known.

Time point reported: sample taken at primary tumor resection. Trimming cost V 3 bases and J 0 bases, with 9 bases left between them. The CDR3 is 14 amino acids. TCRdb fed the 5' RACE reads into MiXCR, producing one record per CDR3 protein. The repertoire has roughly 10,000 distinct CDR3 sequences, around 7.3% of them found once; the top ten carry about 19%. The chain couples TRBV12-3 or TRBV12-4 to TRBJ2-7; D not certain. This clonotype was sampled from a male donor with early-stage non-small cell lung cancer. The material was lung tumor tissue, obtained at surgery. CDR3 residues: CASSFAQASYEQYF. The CDR3 nucleotides are TGTGCCAGCAGTTTTGCCCAGGCCTCCTACGAGCAGTACTTC.